The T cell receptor beta chain under discussion was sequenced for a study of T-cell reconstitution after alpha-beta-depleted transplantation in children. This CDR3 has 18 residues. Per germline, CDR1 LGHNA and CDR2 YNFKEQ. After removal of 4 bases from V and 2 bases from J, the junction contained 12 bases not matched to a gene. General study results and limits: The origin of high day-60 TCRbeta diversity in some patients lay in surviving recipient T cells and thymic progenitors.

A library of TCRbeta sequences, prepared with unique molecular identifiers, was generated. TCRdb reanalysed the PCR reads using MiXCR and keeps one entry per CDR3 protein. The sample yields 280,000 or so distinct CDR3 sequences, 9.5% to 13% seen once. This clonotype was counted many times. What it binds is unknown. The source is a male patient under 10 years old who had a stem cell transplant for chronic granulomatous disease, so the T cells may come from the graft donor. The source material was peripheral blood, sampled 180 days after TCRalphabeta/CD19-depleted stem cell transplant. V and J are TRBV4-2 and TRBJ2-3, with 10 bases identical to TRBD2. CDR3 nucleotides: TGTGCCAGCAGCCGAGATGGGGCTAGCGGGGGTACCACAGATACGCAGTATTTT. This encodes CASSRDGASGGTTDTQYF.